This T cell receptor beta chain derives from a study of shared clonotypes between healthy human individuals. With regard to this clone: Its antigen remains unidentified.

The method was immunoSEQ multiplex PCR; TCRdb's version includes in-frame clones alone and lacks a portion of them. Among roughly 2.2 million clones listed, 80% to 95% were seen once. The V segment lost 8 bases and the J segment 0 bases; nucleotides outside the gene matches: 13. This CDR3 spans 16 amino acids. CDR1 is LNHNV and CDR2 is YYDKDF in the germline V gene (reference sequence). Findings and caveats of the study: The study generally estimated greater richness for naive than memory subsets.

The gene calls are TRBV15 and TRBJ2-7; 7 bases align to TRBD1. Sequencing was carried out using naive CD4+ T cells from PBMCs. Subset meaning: CD45RA+ positively selected. The receptor was derived from a man aged 18 to 29 in good health. Some clones in this sample may be carry-over from other donors' samples. The CDR3 loop reads CATARLDRQSSYEQYF. The DNA for the CDR3 is TGTGCCACCGCTAGATTGGACAGGCAGAGCTCCTACGAGCAGTACTTC.